Below are 10 T cell receptor beta chains sequenced from a single sample in a study of cytomegalovirus exposure and HLA in healthy donors. Primers: 60 Vbeta forward and 13 Jbeta reverse. The protocol was immunoSEQ multiplex PCR, while the TCRdb copy is restricted to in-frame clones and leaves out a portion. The data contain around 100,000 clones, 75% of them seen just once; the ten biggest clones take up over 9.5%. The sample was PBMCs. The receptors shown here come from a man aged 50 to 59 in good health and CMV-seronegative.

The J gene is TRBJ2-7, the V gene TRBV11-2, with TRBD2 as a possible D gene (5 bases). CDR3 size: 14 residues. The V end lost 5 bases, the J end lost 9 bases, and 20 bases lay between the germline ends. Germline CDR1 and CDR2: SGHAT and FQNNGV. The CDR3 DNA sequence: TGTGCCAGCAGCCAAATCGGGAAGGGCCCAGGGCAGTACTTC. Its protein is CASSQIGKGPGQYF. Together with reference TRBV11-2 and TRBJ2-7, the CDR3 gives the full variable domain: EAGVAQSPRYKIIEKRQSVAFWCNPISGHATLYWYQQILGQGPKLLIQFQNNGVVDDSQLPKDRFSAERLKGVDSTLKIQPAKLEDSAVYLCASSQIGKGPGQYFGPGTRLTVT.

V is TRBV7-9 and J is TRBJ2-1; tentatively, D is TRBD1 (6 bases). V was pared by 5 bases and J by 5 bases, with 13 bases between. The germline V gene encodes CDR1 SEHNR and CDR2 FQNEAQ (reference sequence). The CDR3 consists of 14 residues. DNA for the CDR3: TGTGCCAGCAGCCCAACACAGGGCGACAATGAGCAGTTCTTC. Protein product: CASSPTQGDNEQFF.

The chain couples TRBV5-1 to TRBJ2-2; TRBD1 might be the D (6 bases). V lost 9 bases and J 5 bases, leaving 17 bases between the germline ends. This CDR3 contains 14 residues. The germline V gene encodes CDR1 SGHRS and CDR2 YFSETQ. CDR3 DNA: TGCGCCACCGCTGGGGGCCCGGGAACCGGGGAGCTGTTTTTT. Protein product: CATAGGPGTGELFF.

The rearrangement uses TRBV7-2 and TRBJ2-7; a possible D gene is TRBD1 (6 bases). This CDR3 is built from 15 residues. Germline CDR1 and CDR2: SGHTA and FQGNSA. The ends were cut back, 6 bases at V and 5 bases at J, with 20 bases in the middle. CDR3 amino acids: CASRRFGRGVHEQYF. The CDR3 coding sequence is TGTGCCAGCAGAAGATTTGGCAGGGGTGTCCACGAGCAGTACTTC.

The chain combines TRBV27 with TRBJ1-2, with 7 nucleotides matching TRBD1. The CDR3 extends over 14 amino acids. CDR1 is MNHEY and CDR2 is SMNVEV in the germline V gene (reference sequence). With V trimmed by 3 bases and J by 2 bases, 3 bases remained unmatched. The CDR3 bases are TGTGCCAGCAGTTTGAGGGGGCCCAACTATGGCTACACCTTC. This translates into CASSLRGPNYGYTF.

The chain couples TRBV5-1 to TRBJ2-3; 8 nucleotides line up with TRBD2. V lost 4 bases and J lost 11; bases outside the gene matches: 12. The germline V gene encodes CDR1 SGHRS and CDR2 YFSETQ. The length of the CDR3 is 14 residues. The CDR3 loop is CASSAETSAQKQYF. DNA for the CDR3: TGCGCCAGCAGCGCGGAGACTAGCGCCCAAAAGCAGTATTTT.

The gene calls are TRBV6-5 and TRBJ1-6, with 8 nucleotides matching TRBD1. Germline V gives CDR1 MNHEY, CDR2 SVGAGI. This CDR3 is built from 16 residues. Trimming at V came to 0 bases and at J to 8 bases, leaving 6 bases not matched to a gene. The CDR3 region is CASSYSLTGGDSPLHF. CDR3 DNA: TGTGCCAGCAGTTACTCCCTAACAGGGGGGGATTCACCCCTCCACTTT.

The CDR3 region has the DNA TGCGCCAGCAGTGATTGGACTAGCGGGGCCCTATACGAGCAGTACTTC. It translates to CASSDWTSGALYEQYF. The gene calls are TRBV10-1 and TRBJ2-7, with TRBD2 matching 12 bases. Trimming at V came to 3 bases and at J to 4 bases, leaving 7 bases not matched to a gene. The CDR3 runs to 16 residues. CDR1 is WNHNN and CDR2 is SYGVQD in the germline V gene (reference sequence).

A few counts support this clone. This chain joins TRBV5-1 and TRBJ1-2; D remains ambiguous. The CDR3 covers 15 residues. Germline values: CDR1 SGHRS, CDR2 YFSETQ. V was pared by 1 base and J by 1 base, with 11 bases between. CDR3 sequence reads: CASSLQQTNNYGYTF. DNA for the CDR3: TGCGCCAGCAGCTTGCAACAGACCAATAACTATGGCTACACCTTC.

The rearrangement uses TRBV28 and TRBJ1-6; 7 nucleotides match TRBD1. The CDR3 consists of 14 residues. Germline CDR1 is MDHEN and CDR2 is SYDVKM. J lost 9 bases, V lost 2 bases, and 4 bases had no gene match. CDR3 bases: TGTGCCAGCAGTTTAGAACAGGGGTCTTCACCCCTCCACTTT. Encoded protein: CASSLEQGSSPLHF.